Listed here is a single TCR beta chain. The CDR3 is 13 residues long. CDR1 SGHDT and CDR2 YYEEEE come from the germline V gene. Deletions cut 4 bases from V and 1 base from J, with 8 bases between. The data were taken from a study of technical replicates of blood from several donors. TCRdb's copy holds only in-frame clones and misses some; the assay was immunoSEQ multiplex PCR. The sample consists of 45,000 to 60,000 clones, roughly 89% of them appearing once. This TCR came from a human donor in good health. Some clones in this sample may be carry-over from other donors' samples. This sequence joins TRBV5-6 and TRBJ1-1; D is possibly TRBD1 (5 bases). The sample taken for sequencing was PBMCs. This CDR3 reads CASSRGENTEAFF. The CDR3 DNA is TGTGCCAGCAGCCGGGGGGAGAACACTGAAGCTTTCTTT.